Below, 7 T cell receptor beta chains from the same sample are listed, as sequenced in a study of shared clonotypes between healthy human individuals. Clones were sequenced by immunoSEQ multiplex PCR, and TCRdb holds only the in-frame ones, with some missing. The data hold roughly 500,000 clones, with roughly 95% observed a single time. The sample was naive CD4+ T cells sorted from blood. Regarding subset: CD45RA+ positively selected. These receptors were taken from a woman in her twenties or thirties in good health.

Notes on this clone: The same CDR3 is also encoded by other DNA sequences in this sample. The genes are TRBV6-6 and TRBJ2-5; a weak D match, TRBD2 (5 bases). V dropped 6 bases and J dropped 1 base, with 15 bases sitting between them. CDR1 and CDR2 (germline): MNHNY, SVGAGI (reference sequence). CDR3 size: 15 residues. This CDR3 is CASSWRAGSQETQYF. DNA of the CDR3: TGTGCCAGCAGCTGGCGGGCGGGTAGCCAAGAGACCCAGTACTTC.

V is TRBV12-5 and J is TRBJ2-2; D not resolved. The CDR3 totals 14 residues. V lost 3 bases, J lost 0 bases, and 5 bases lay in between. From germline, CDR1 is LGHNT and CDR2 FRNRAP. CDR3 loop: CASGFGANTGELFF. In DNA, the CDR3 is TGTGCTAGTGGTTTCGGTGCGAACACCGGGGAGCTGTTTTTT.

The table lists this clone with a few counts. The chain combines TRBV9 with TRBJ1-2; D call uncertain. This CDR3 is 12 amino acids long. Trimming shortened V by 4 bases and J by 6 bases, and 10 bases separated the two germline ends. Germline V CDR1 and CDR2: SGDLS, YYNGEE. CDR3 nucleotides: TGTGCCAGCAGCCAAGTGGCGGATGGCTACACCTTC. It codes for CASSQVADGYTF.

V is TRBV9 and J is TRBJ1-2; 7 bases align to TRBD1. This CDR3 has 14 residues. CDR1 and CDR2 from the germline V gene are SGDLS and YYNGEE. V lost 3 bases, J lost 2 bases, and 4 bases stayed unmatched. The DNA of the CDR3 is TGTGCCAGCAGCGAGGGGGGACAGAACTATGGCTACACCTTC. Translating it yields CASSEGGQNYGYTF.

V gene TRBV27 combines with J gene TRBJ2-2; 9 bases agree with TRBD1. Germline V lookup: CDR1 MNHEY, CDR2 SMNVEV (reference sequence). With 3 bases clipped from V and 4 bases from J, the junction kept 6 bases outside the gene matches. This CDR3 comprises 16 residues. CDR3 in DNA: TGTGCCAGCAGTTTCTACGGGACAGGGCTCACCGGGGAGCTGTTTTTT. As protein: CASSFYGTGLTGELFF.

V is TRBV25-1 and J is TRBJ2-4; D possibly corresponds to TRBD2 (5 bases). The V gene lost 4 bases and the J gene lost 12 bases, with 19 bases spanning the gap. Germline CDR1 and CDR2: MGHDK and SYGVNS. The CDR3 is made up of 14 amino acids. CDR3 region: CASSGPFIGLRQYF. In nucleotides, the CDR3 is TGTGCCAGCAGTGGACCATTCATAGGACTCCGTCAGTACTTC. Full variable domain (remainder filled in from reference TRBV25-1 and TRBJ2-4): EADIYQTPRYLVIGTGKKITLECSQTMGHDKMYWYQQDPGMELHLIHYSYGVNSTEKGDLSSESTVSRIRTEHFPLTLESARPSHTSQYLCASSGPFIGLRQYFGAGTRLSVL.

This sequence joins TRBV2 and TRBJ1-2, with 7 bases that match TRBD1. Per germline, CDR1 SNHLY and CDR2 FYNNEI. Germline trimming cut 3 bases from V and 3 bases from J; bases unmatched to any gene: 4. CDR3 length equals 14 residues. CDR3 amino acids: CASSDQGEDYGYTF. For the CDR3, the DNA is TGTGCCAGCAGTGACCAGGGGGAGGACTATGGCTACACCTTC.